These 10 T cell receptor beta chains share one sample of origin, sequenced in a study of cytomegalovirus exposure and HLA in healthy donors. TCRdb keeps only in-frame clones here, not all; method: immunoSEQ multiplex PCR. In the table there are about 140,000 clones, almost 90% of which are singletons. The sample comprised PBMCs. The receptors derive from a woman in her late teens or twenties in good health and CMV-seropositive.

The rearrangement links TRBV5-1 to TRBJ2-7; TRBD1 might be the D (5 bases). CDR1 is SGHRS, CDR2 YFSETQ, per germline. V was cut by 2 bases and J by 6 bases, with 21 bases left in between. This CDR3 spans 16 amino acids. This CDR3 is CASSFRKGPGFGEQYF. In DNA, the CDR3 is TGCGCCAGCAGCTTCCGCAAGGGGCCCGGCTTTGGCGAGCAGTACTTC.

In this sample, this clone turned up once. The rearrangement links TRBV20-1 to TRBJ2-7, with D possibly matching TRBD1 (6 bases). Between the trimmed V and J ends, which lost 3 bases and 5 bases, there was a span of 8 bases. Germline lookup yields CDR1 DFQATT and CDR2 SNEGSKA (reference sequence). The CDR3 is 11 amino acids. The CDR3 region is CSARSGDEQYF. The DNA of the CDR3 is TGCAGTGCTAGGTCAGGGGACGAGCAGTACTTC.

Concerning this clone itself: Different DNA sequences within this sample yield the same CDR3. The chain combines TRBV5-1 with TRBJ2-1, with 7 positions matching TRBD2. Per germline, CDR1 SGHRS and CDR2 YFSETQ. This CDR3 spans 14 amino acids. V dropped 4 bases and J dropped 1; count of bases not matched to a gene: 2. The CDR3 is CASSGGSSYNEQFF. CDR3 in DNA: TGCGCCAGCAGCGGCGGGAGTTCCTACAATGAGCAGTTCTTC.

This chain links TRBV4-1 with TRBJ1-2; D perhaps matches TRBD1 (6 bases). CDR1 is MGHRA and CDR2 is YSYEKL in the germline V gene. V was pared by 3 bases and J by 8 bases, with 13 bases between. This CDR3 region has 13 residues. CDR3 bases: TGCGCCAGCAGCCAGGATTCCGGGACAGGCTACACCTTC. It encodes CASSQDSGTGYTF.

The chain couples TRBV7-2 to TRBJ1-4; the match to TRBD1 covers 7 bases. CDR3 length: 16 amino acids. Germline CDR1 and CDR2: SGHTA and FQGNSA. The V segment lost 2 bases and the J segment 8 bases; nucleotides outside the gene matches: 11. CDR3: CASSLLPGTDFEKLFF. The CDR3 nucleotides read TGTGCCAGCAGCTTATTACCCGGGACAGATTTCGAAAAACTGTTTTTT. The full variable domain, in which reference TRBV7-2 and TRBJ1-4 provide the parts outside the CDR3, is GAGVSQSPSNKVTEKGKDVELRCDPISGHTALYWYRQSLGQGLEFLIYFQGNSAPDKSGLPSDRFSAERTGGSVSTLTIQRTQQEDSAVYLCASSLLPGTDFEKLFFGSGTQLSVL.

The chain couples TRBV30 to TRBJ2-3; D remains unclear. V gave up 0 bases and J gave up 1 base, with 11 bases separating them. Looked up from germline, CDR1 is GTSNPN and CDR2 is SVGIG (reference sequence). The CDR3 totals 15 residues. This CDR3 reads CAWSVGHSGTDTQYF. CDR3 sequence (DNA): TGTGCCTGGAGTGTGGGCCACAGTGGCACAGATACGCAGTATTTT.

V usage is TRBV6-6 and J usage is TRBJ1-4, with a weak D call TRBD1 (5 bases). V lost 6 bases, J lost 10 bases, and 12 bases lay in between. This CDR3 comprises 12 residues. Germline V CDR1 and CDR2: MNHNY, SVGAGI (reference sequence). The CDR3 here is CASRLWGGKLFF. The CDR3, as DNA: TGTGCCAGCAGGCTTTGGGGGGGAAAACTGTTTTTT.

The chain joins TRBV27 to TRBJ2-3; possibly TRBD2 for D (6 bases). The ends were cut back, 0 bases at V and 2 bases at J, with 24 bases in the middle. The CDR3 is made up of 20 amino acids. Germline V gene lookup returns CDR1 MNHEY and CDR2 SMNVEV (reference sequence). CDR3 bases: TGTGCCAGCAGTTTATCCAAACCAACTTGGGGGGAGCGACCCACAGATACGCAGTATTTT. This sequence encodes CASSLSKPTWGERPTDTQYF.

J is TRBJ1-5 and V is TRBV28; D call uncertain. The germline CDR1 and CDR2 sequences are MDHEN and SYDVKM. CDR3 length equals 14 residues. V shed 7 bases and J shed 3 bases, with 13 bases lying between them. CDR3 DNA sequence: TGTGCCAGCACGAGACATCCCCCCAATCAGCCCCAGCATTTT. The encoded protein is CASTRHPPNQPQHF. Looking up the rest from reference TRBV28 and TRBJ1-5 gives the full variable domain: DVKVTQSSRYLVKRTGEKVFLECVQDMDHENMFWYRQDPGLGLRLIYFSYDVKMKEKGDIPEGYSVSREKKERFSLILESASTNQTSMYLCASTRHPPNQPQHFGDGTRLSIL.

The chain carries TRBV9 and TRBJ2-1; 7 positions match TRBD2. The CDR3 loop spans 19 amino acids. Germline assignment: CDR1 SGDLS and CDR2 YYNGEE. V was pared by 3 bases and J by 3 bases, with 18 bases of the junction left unmatched. The CDR3 here is CASSGPLQKLAVDYNEQFF. The DNA for the CDR3 is TGTGCCAGCAGCGGTCCCCTACAAAAGCTAGCGGTTGACTACAATGAGCAGTTCTTC.